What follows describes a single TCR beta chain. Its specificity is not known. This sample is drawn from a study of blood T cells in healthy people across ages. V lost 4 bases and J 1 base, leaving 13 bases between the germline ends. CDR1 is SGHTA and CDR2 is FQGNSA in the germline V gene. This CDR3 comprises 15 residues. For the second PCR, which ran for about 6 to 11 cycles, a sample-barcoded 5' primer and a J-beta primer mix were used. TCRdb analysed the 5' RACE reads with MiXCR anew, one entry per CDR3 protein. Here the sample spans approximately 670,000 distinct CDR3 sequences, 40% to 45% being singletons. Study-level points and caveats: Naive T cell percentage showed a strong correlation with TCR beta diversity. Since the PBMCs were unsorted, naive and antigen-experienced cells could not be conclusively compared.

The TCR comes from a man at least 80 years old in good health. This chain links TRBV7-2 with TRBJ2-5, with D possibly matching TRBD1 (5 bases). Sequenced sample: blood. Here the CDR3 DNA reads TGTGCCAGCAGCTACCAAACAGGTTTCCAAGAGACCCAGTACTTC. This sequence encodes CASSYQTGFQETQYF.